The 5 T cell receptor beta chains given below trace back to one sample, sequenced in a study of T cell responses to AZD1222 COVID-19 vaccine. Some clones are missing from TCRdb's copy, which holds only in-frame ones; the method was immunoSEQ multiplex PCR. The top ten hold 3.6% of the sample, which has about 140,000 clones, around 92% seen once. The sample was peripheral blood, taken 28 days after the second AZD1222 dose. Source of these receptors: an adult who received the AZD1222 COVID-19 vaccine.

This sequence joins TRBV28 and TRBJ1-5; 7 bases line up with TRBD1. Trimming at V came to 2 bases and at J to 7 bases, leaving 8 bases not matched to a gene. This CDR3 spans 15 amino acids. From germline, CDR1 is MDHEN and CDR2 SYDVKM. The CDR3 sequence is CASSLGGGGGQPQHF. As DNA, the CDR3 is TGTGCCAGCAGTTTAGGGGGAGGGGGCGGACAGCCCCAGCATTTT.

Here the CDR3 reads CASSPSTGEAIETQYF. CDR3 coding DNA: TGTGCCAGCTCACCCTCGACAGGGGAGGCTATAGAGACCCAGTACTTC. This sequence joins TRBV18 and TRBJ2-5, with 8 positions matching TRBD1. The J segment lost 4 bases and the V segment lost 3 bases, leaving 10 bases of the junction unmatched. CDR1 KGHSH and CDR2 LQKENI come from the germline V gene. This CDR3 is built from 16 residues.

The rearrangement uses TRBV20-1 and TRBJ2-1; D perhaps matches TRBD2 (5 bases). Germline V lookup: CDR1 DFQATT, CDR2 SNEGSKA (reference sequence). Trimming stripped 3 bases from V and 4 bases from J, with 10 bases between. The CDR3 runs to 13 residues. This CDR3 is CSASRTPYNEQFF. CDR3 coding DNA: TGCAGTGCTAGTCGGACTCCTTACAATGAGCAGTTCTTC.

This clone has just a few counts. The chain has TRBV29-1 and TRBJ2-7, with 8 bases fitting TRBD1. With V trimmed by 6 bases and J by 2 bases, 6 bases remained unmatched. CDR1 SQVTM and CDR2 ANQGSEA come from the germline V gene. The CDR3 is 13 residues long. Here the CDR3 DNA reads TGCAGCGTGATGACAGGGGTAACCTACGAGCAGTACTTC. This codes for CSVMTGVTYEQYF.

The rearrangement uses TRBV11-2 and TRBJ2-1; 9 bases line up with TRBD2. The V gene end was trimmed by 1 base and the J gene end by 2 bases; junction bases not matched to a gene: 6. The CDR3 has 17 amino acids. CDR1 is SGHAT and CDR2 is FQNNGV in the germline V gene. The DNA for the CDR3 is TGTGCCAGCAGCTTAGTTTTCCGCGGGAGGGCCTACAATGAGCAGTTCTTC. Encoded protein: CASSLVFRGRAYNEQFF.